The T cell receptor beta chain described here comes from a study of shared clonotypes between healthy human individuals. Germline assignment: CDR1 SGHRS and CDR2 YFSETQ. This CDR3 comprises 14 residues. V was pared by 0 bases and J by 6 bases, with 12 bases between. Recent vaccinations or acute infections were absent in the healthy HIV-negative adult donors. Only in-frame clones appear in the TCRdb table, and some are missing; sequencing was by immunoSEQ multiplex PCR. The top ten clones hold 13% of a sample with approximately 500,000 clones, about four fifths of them seen once. This chain links TRBV5-1 with TRBJ1-2, with a possible D match to TRBD1 (5 bases). The sequenced sample consisted of PBMCs. The TCR sequence derives from a woman aged 40 to 50 in good health. Some clones in this sample may be carry-over from other donors' samples. CDR3 DNA: TGCGCCAGCAGCTTGGACGGACAAGTCGATGGCTACACCTTC. Translation: CASSLDGQVDGYTF. The full variable domain, its missing parts supplied by reference TRBV5-1 and TRBJ1-2, is KAGVTQTPRYLIKTRGQQVTLSCSPISGHRSVSWYQQTPGQGLQFLFEYFSETQRNKGNFPGRFSGRQFSNSRSEMNVSTLELGDSALYLCASSLDGQVDGYTFGSGTRLTVV.